These 9 T cell receptor beta chains were sequenced from one sample in a study of shared clonotypes between healthy human individuals. Only in-frame clones appear in the TCRdb table, and some are missing; sequencing was by immunoSEQ multiplex PCR. The table lists about 2.1 million clones, around 93% of them singletons. CD45RO negativity and positive selection for CCR7 defined naive CD8 cells, a population that excluded terminally differentiated effector memory CD45RA+ cells. What was sequenced was naive CD8+ T cells from PBMCs. The receptor source for this set is a man younger than 35 in good health. Some clones in this sample may be carry-over from other donors' samples.

The V gene is TRBV28, the J gene TRBJ2-5, with D tentatively TRBD1 (5 bases). The CDR3 has 12 amino acids. V lost 7 bases, J lost 3 bases, and 9 bases lay in between. Germline-derived CDR1 and CDR2 are MDHEN and SYDVKM. This chain's CDR3 is CASMTDEETQYF. The CDR3, as DNA: TGTGCCAGCATGACAGACGAAGAGACCCAGTACTTC.

V is TRBV9 and J is TRBJ2-2; D remains unclear. Germline-derived CDR1 and CDR2 are SGDLS and YYNGEE. V was clipped by 0 bases and J by 5 bases, with 5 bases between them. This CDR3 is built from 13 residues. The CDR3 bases are TGTGCCAGCAGCGTAGTGGAGACCGGGGAGCTGTTTTTT. Protein product: CASSVVETGELFF.

The chain recombines TRBV28 with TRBJ2-3; 9 bases align to TRBD1. Germline-derived CDR1 and CDR2 are MDHEN and SYDVKM. The V and J ends lost 6 bases and 2 bases, in that order; junction bases with no gene match: 9. CDR3 size: 16 residues. The CDR3 coding sequence is TGTGCCAGCAGGACCTCCGGGACAGGGCTCACAGATACGCAGTATTTT. Encoded protein: CASRTSGTGLTDTQYF.

The V gene is TRBV4-1, the J gene TRBJ1-1, with D possibly matching TRBD1 (6 bases). CDR1 and CDR2 from the germline V gene are MGHRA and YSYEKL. This CDR3 is 15 amino acids long. V was clipped by 0 bases and J by 1 base, with 9 bases between them. CDR3 bases: TGCGCCAGCAGCCAAGACAGGGGACCGAACACTGAAGCTTTCTTT. Protein product: CASSQDRGPNTEAFF.

This clone has a single count. This rearrangement joins TRBV7-9 to TRBJ2-1; D possibly matches TRBD1 or TRBD2 (6 bases each). Germline CDR1 SEHNR, CDR2 FQNEAQ (reference sequence). The CDR3 contains 12 residues. Trimming left V 5 bases short and J 7 bases short, with 9 bases between. CDR3 region: CASSRGGNEQFF. Here the CDR3 DNA reads TGTGCCAGCAGCCGAGGGGGGAATGAGCAGTTCTTC.

This CDR3 is CASSFTDQETQYF. As DNA, the CDR3 is TGTGCCAGCAGTTTTACGGATCAAGAGACCCAGTACTTC. The chain joins TRBV27 to TRBJ2-5; no clear D gene. Germline V gene sequence: CDR1 MNHEY, CDR2 SMNVEV (reference sequence). This CDR3 contains 13 residues. Trimming removed 3 bases from V and 2 bases from J, with 7 bases in between.

The CDR3 loop reads CAGGTSGALAEELFF. CDR3 nucleotide sequence: TGTGCCGGTGGGACTAGCGGGGCCCTGGCGGAAGAGCTGTTTTTT. The V and J genes are TRBV6-1 and TRBJ2-2, with TRBD2 matching 13 bases. V lost 11 bases, J lost 11 bases, and 14 bases stayed unmatched. The CDR3 runs to 15 residues. In germline, CDR1 is MNHNS, CDR2 SASEGT.

In DNA, the CDR3 is TGTGCCAGCAGTTTTCGTGGATCTGGAGAGACCCAGTACTTC. Translating gives CASSFRGSGETQYF. The chain couples TRBV27 to TRBJ2-5; no clear D gene. The V end was cut by 3 bases, the J end by 4 bases, with 12 bases between. Germline CDR1 MNHEY, CDR2 SMNVEV (reference sequence). This CDR3 comprises 14 residues.

This clone was counted once. Other DNA sequences from this sample encode an identical CDR3 as well. The genes are TRBV4-3 and TRBJ1-3; no reliable D call. CDR1 and CDR2 (germline): LGHNA, YSLEER. Trimming removed 1 base from V and 0 bases from J, with 7 bases in between. This CDR3 comprises 15 residues. The CDR3 loop reads CASSQGRSSGNTIYF. As DNA, the CDR3 is TGCGCCAGCAGCCAAGGAAGGAGCTCTGGAAACACCATATATTTT.